This T cell receptor beta chain came from a study of blood T cell repertoires in COVID-19. Across the whole study: The origin of the acute and convalescent COVID-19 samples was the United States, Italy and Spain.

The method was immunoSEQ multiplex PCR; TCRdb's version includes in-frame clones alone and lacks a portion of them. This sample has 95,000 to 110,000 clones, with roughly four fifths found just once. Trimming shortened V by 0 bases and J by 0 bases, and 9 bases separated the two germline ends. The CDR3 covers 16 residues. Sequences were obtained from peripheral blood. The gene calls are TRBV23-1 and TRBJ1-5; D is unclear. TRBV23-1 is identified as an open reading frame with a role that is uncertain. The TCR sequence derives from a man aged 55-75 years with acute or convalescent COVID-19. CDR3 sequence reads: CASSQSCGSSNQPQHF. For the CDR3, the DNA is TGCGCCAGCAGTCAATCGTGTGGCAGTAGCAATCAGCCCCAGCATTTT.